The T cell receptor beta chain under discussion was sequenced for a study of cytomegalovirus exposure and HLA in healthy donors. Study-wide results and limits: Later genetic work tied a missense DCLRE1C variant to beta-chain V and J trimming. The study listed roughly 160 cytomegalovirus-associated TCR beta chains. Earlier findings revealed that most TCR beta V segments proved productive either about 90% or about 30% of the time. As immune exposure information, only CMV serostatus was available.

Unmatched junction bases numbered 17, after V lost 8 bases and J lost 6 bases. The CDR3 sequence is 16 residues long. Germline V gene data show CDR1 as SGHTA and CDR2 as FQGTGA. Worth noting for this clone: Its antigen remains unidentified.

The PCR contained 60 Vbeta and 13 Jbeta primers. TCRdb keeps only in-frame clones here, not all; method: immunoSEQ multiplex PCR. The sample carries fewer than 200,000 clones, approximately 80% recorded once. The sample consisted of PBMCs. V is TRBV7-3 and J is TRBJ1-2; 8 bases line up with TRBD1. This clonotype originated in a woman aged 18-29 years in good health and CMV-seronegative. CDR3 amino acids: CASGPGTGYEYHGYTF. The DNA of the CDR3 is TGTGCCAGCGGGCCCGGGACAGGATATGAGTACCATGGCTACACCTTC.